These 27 T cell receptor beta chains were sequenced from one sample in a study of T cell responses to AZD1222 COVID-19 vaccine. Generated by immunoSEQ multiplex PCR, the TCRdb table keeps only in-frame clones and is missing some. In the table there are under 95,000 clones, about 86% of which are singletons. The sample in question was peripheral blood, obtained on day 0 of AZD1222 vaccination. The receptors derive from an adult in good health.

The J gene is TRBJ1-3, the V gene TRBV29-1, with D hard to call. The V end lost 3 bases, the J end lost 1 base, and 10 bases lay between the germline ends. CDR1 SQVTM and CDR2 ANQGSEA come from the germline V gene. CDR3 length: 14 residues. The CDR3 nucleotides read TGCAGCGTTGATTTAGGAGGGTCTGGAAACACCATATATTTT. Residues: CSVDLGGSGNTIYF.

V is TRBV27 and J is TRBJ1-5; D possibly corresponds to TRBD1 (5 bases). This CDR3 is 16 amino acids long. V gave up 0 bases and J gave up 1 base, with 10 bases separating them. Germline V gene data show CDR1 as MNHEY and CDR2 as SMNVEV (reference sequence). In DNA form, the CDR3 reads TGTGCCAGCAGTTTATCGGCAGGGACGAGCAATCAGCCCCAGCATTTT. As protein: CASSLSAGTSNQPQHF.

The rearrangement links TRBV6-2 or TRBV6-3 to TRBJ2-1; maybe TRBD2 (5 bases). V was pared by 2 bases and J by 2 bases, with 10 bases between. In germline, CDR1 is MNHEY, CDR2 SVGEGT. This CDR3 spans 15 amino acids. The CDR3: CASSYIGMAYNEQFF. CDR3 DNA: TGTGCCAGCAGTTACATCGGGATGGCCTACAATGAGCAGTTCTTC.

The chain couples TRBV2 to TRBJ1-6; D is perhaps TRBD1 (5 bases). The V end was cut by 7 bases, the J end by 7 bases, with 20 bases between. Germline CDR1 SNHLY, CDR2 FYNNEI. The CDR3 loop spans 16 amino acids. The DNA of the CDR3 is TGTGCCAGCAAGGATATCCGGGGGGGAGGGAATTCACCCCTCCACTTT. Translating gives CASKDIRGGGNSPLHF.

The genes are TRBV24-1 and TRBJ2-2; D might be TRBD1 (6 bases). The ends were cut back, 0 bases at V and 0 bases at J, with 10 bases in the middle. Germline CDR1 reads KGHDR; CDR2 reads SFDVKD. The length of the CDR3 is 17 residues. This CDR3 reads CATSDLGGTTNTGELFF. The CDR3 bases are TGTGCCACCAGTGATTTGGGGGGCACCACGAACACCGGGGAGCTGTTTTTT.

This chain links TRBV19 with TRBJ1-5; D is unresolved. V lost 5 bases, J lost 6 bases, and 8 bases lay in between. The CDR3 consists of 12 residues. Germline CDR1 is LNHDA and CDR2 is SQIVND (reference sequence). CDR3 sequence: CASSEVLQPQHF. The CDR3 DNA is TGTGCCAGTAGTGAGGTCCTTCAGCCCCAGCATTTT. Full variable domain (outside the CDR3, taken from reference TRBV19 and TRBJ1-5): DGGITQSPKYLFRKEGQNVTLSCEQNLNHDAMYWYRQDPGQGLRLIYYSQIVNDFQKGDIAEGYSVSREKKESFPLTVTSAQKNPTAFYLCASSEVLQPQHFGDGTRLSIL.

The chain recombines TRBV11-3 with TRBJ2-5; tentatively, D is TRBD1 (5 bases). Germline CDR1 and CDR2: SGHNT and YENEEA. V dropped 1 base and J dropped 4 bases, with 7 bases sitting between them. This CDR3 contains 13 residues. In DNA, the CDR3 is TGTGCCAGCAGCTTAGTAGGGGTAGAGACCCAGTACTTC. The encoded protein is CASSLVGVETQYF.

The V call is TRBV10-3, the J call TRBJ1-2, with a possible D match to TRBD1 (5 bases). Germline lookup yields CDR1 ENHRY and CDR2 SYGVKD. V gave up 0 bases and J gave up 6 bases, with 14 bases separating them. There are 15 residues in the CDR3. Here the CDR3 reads CAISESSQDLDGYTF. CDR3 in DNA: TGTGCCATCAGTGAGTCGTCACAGGACCTAGATGGCTACACCTTC.

This clone appeared a single time. The genes are TRBV10-3 and TRBJ2-5, with TRBD1 matching over 11 bases. The junction had 16 bases not matched to a gene; V was cut back by 6 bases and J by 7 bases. This CDR3 spans 17 amino acids. The V gene's germline CDR1 is ENHRY and CDR2 SYGVKD. The CDR3 DNA reads TGTGCCATCAGCGGGGACAGGGGGGGACCCTCTAAAGGGACCCAGTACTTC. Amino acid sequence: CAISGDRGGPSKGTQYF.

This clone was counted between two and nine times. V usage is TRBV11-3 and J usage is TRBJ1-3, with D uncertain. CDR1 and CDR2 from the germline V gene are SGHNT and YENEEA. Trimming removed 2 bases at V and 4 bases at J, with 9 bases between. This CDR3 comprises 14 residues. The DNA for the CDR3 is TGTGCCAGCAGCTTAAGGTTACAGGGAAACACCATATATTTT. Translated: CASSLRLQGNTIYF.

The genes are TRBV2 and TRBJ2-7; possibly TRBD1 for D (5 bases). V gave up 9 bases and J gave up 4 bases, with 16 bases separating them. This CDR3 region has 13 residues. CDR1 and CDR2 (germline): SNHLY, FYNNEI. The CDR3 sequence: CASMDMERYEQYF. The CDR3 DNA follows: TGTGCCAGTATGGACATGGAGAGATACGAGCAGTACTTC.

The rearrangement links TRBV18 to TRBJ2-7, with 9 bases fitting TRBD2. Germline assignment: CDR1 KGHSH and CDR2 LQKENI. The CDR3 has 16 amino acids. Trimming at V came to 6 bases and at J to 4 bases, leaving 13 bases not matched to a gene. CDR3 sequence reads: CASSVIGGRVPYEQYF. The CDR3 coding sequence is TGTGCCAGCTCGGTGATTGGCGGGAGGGTACCTTACGAGCAGTACTTC.

The chain links TRBV9 to TRBJ2-7; tentatively, D is TRBD1 (6 bases). The length of the CDR3 is 15 residues. Germline CDR1 SGDLS, CDR2 YYNGEE. Deletions cut 4 bases from V and 0 bases from J, with 14 bases between. CDR3 amino acids: CASSPWDKSSYEQYF. In nucleotides, the CDR3 is TGTGCCAGCAGCCCCTGGGACAAGAGCTCCTACGAGCAGTACTTC. The entire variable domain, with the rest obtained from reference TRBV9 and TRBJ2-7, is as follows: DSGVTQTPKHLITATGQRVTLRCSPRSGDLSVYWYQQSLDQGLQFLIQYYNGEERAKGNILERFSAQQFPDLHSELNLSSLELGDSALYFCASSPWDKSSYEQYFGPGTRLTVT.

The gene calls are TRBV6-5 and TRBJ1-2; 8 positions match TRBD1. Germline CDR1 reads MNHEY; CDR2 reads SVGAGI. With 5 bases clipped from V and 4 bases from J, the junction kept 6 bases outside the gene matches. The CDR3 is made up of 14 amino acids. Here the CDR3 DNA reads TGTGCCAGCAGTCCAGGGGGCGGGGGCTATGGCTACACCTTC. It translates to CASSPGGGGYGYTF.

The J gene is TRBJ1-3, the V gene TRBV7-3; the D is unclear. The V and J ends lost 1 base and 0 bases respectively, with 13 bases between them. The CDR3 has 17 residues. Germline assignment: CDR1 SGHTA and CDR2 FQGTGA. The CDR3 DNA reads TGTGCCAGCAGCTTAAACGGACTGGGATCCTCTGGAAACACCATATATTTT. Residues: CASSLNGLGSSGNTIYF.

The chain combines TRBV6-5 with TRBJ2-2; D call uncertain. This CDR3 has 15 residues. The V end lost 7 bases, the J end lost 0 bases, and 12 bases lay between the germline ends. Germline CDR1 and CDR2: MNHEY and SVGAGI. The CDR3 bases are TGTGCCAGCAACCAGGACCCCTCGAACACCGGGGAGCTGTTTTTT. Protein product: CASNQDPSNTGELFF.

This chain uses TRBV19 with TRBJ2-1; 12 bases agree with TRBD2. J gave up 7 bases and V 6 bases, and 10 bases lay outside the gene matches. The CDR3 spans 16 residues. Germline CDR1 is LNHDA and CDR2 is SQIVND (reference sequence). CDR3 amino acids: CASSRRTSGIANEQFF. CDR3 nucleotides: TGTGCCAGTAGCAGAAGGACTAGCGGGATTGCAAATGAGCAGTTCTTC. Looking up the rest from reference TRBV19 and TRBJ2-1 gives the full variable domain: DGGITQSPKYLFRKEGQNVTLSCEQNLNHDAMYWYRQDPGQGLRLIYYSQIVNDFQKGDIAEGYSVSREKKESFPLTVTSAQKNPTAFYLCASSRRTSGIANEQFFGPGTRLTVL.

The CDR3 region has the DNA TGTGCCAGCAGCCCGCGACAGGGGGCTTACACAGATACGCAGTATTTT. It is translated as CASSPRQGAYTDTQYF. This rearrangement joins TRBV3-1 (or the pseudogene TRBV3-2) to TRBJ2-3, with 10 bases that match TRBD1. CDR3 length equals 16 residues. Germline trimming cut 4 bases from V and 2 bases from J; bases unmatched to any gene: 6. Germline V gene sequence: CDR1 LGHDT, CDR2 YNNKEL (reference sequence).

The chain has TRBV5-4 and TRBJ2-5, with D possibly matching TRBD2 (6 bases). The CDR3 spans 14 residues. Trimming removed 0 bases at V and 3 bases at J, with 9 bases between. Germline V gene sequence: CDR1 SGHNT, CDR2 YYREEE (reference sequence). The CDR3, as DNA: TGTGCCAGCAGCTTGGCACGGAGGGAAGAGACCCAGTACTTC. Translated, it gives CASSLARREETQYF.

The V call is TRBV5-1, the J call TRBJ2-1; 14 positions match TRBD2. V lost 0 bases and J lost 4; bases outside the gene matches: 3. CDR3 length equals 17 residues. From germline, CDR1 is SGHRS and CDR2 YFSETQ. CDR3 loop: CASSLVGTSGGYNEQFF. The CDR3 coding sequence is TGCGCCAGCAGCTTGGTCGGGACTAGCGGGGGATACAATGAGCAGTTCTTC. Full variable domain (missing parts from reference TRBV5-1 and TRBJ2-1): KAGVTQTPRYLIKTRGQQVTLSCSPISGHRSVSWYQQTPGQGLQFLFEYFSETQRNKGNFPGRFSGRQFSNSRSEMNVSTLELGDSALYLCASSLVGTSGGYNEQFFGPGTRLTVL.

The chain uses TRBV18 and TRBJ1-5; D is unclear. Germline values: CDR1 KGHSH, CDR2 LQKENI. With 3 bases removed from V and 4 bases from J, the gap between germline ends came to 16 bases. This CDR3 comprises 16 residues. The CDR3 DNA reads as TGTGCCAGCTCACCTGTGATGGCAATTGGGAATCAGCCCCAGCATTTT. Translation: CASSPVMAIGNQPQHF.

V gene TRBV7-2 combines with J gene TRBJ2-1, with 13 bases matching TRBD2. J was trimmed by 9 bases and V by 5 bases; bases with no gene match: 4. Germline V gene data show CDR1 as SGHTA and CDR2 as FQGNSA. The CDR3 is 14 residues long. CDR3 protein: CASSPLAGGVEQFF. DNA for the CDR3: TGTGCCAGCAGCCCACTAGCGGGAGGGGTTGAGCAGTTCTTC. Full variable domain (remainder filled in from reference TRBV7-2 and TRBJ2-1): GAGVSQSPSNKVTEKGKDVELRCDPISGHTALYWYRQSLGQGLEFLIYFQGNSAPDKSGLPSDRFSAERTGGSVSTLTIQRTQQEDSAVYLCASSPLAGGVEQFFGPGTRLTVL.

This chain connects TRBV18 to TRBJ2-7; 8 nucleotides agree with TRBD2. J lost 1 base, V lost 6 bases, and 17 bases had no gene match. Germline V gene lookup returns CDR1 KGHSH and CDR2 LQKENI. CDR3 size: 18 residues. DNA for the CDR3: TGTGCCAGCTCGCAGTCCCCGGGACTAGTCGGGGGTTCCTACGAGCAGTACTTC. This encodes CASSQSPGLVGGSYEQYF.

The chain combines TRBV7-9 with TRBJ1-2; TRBD1 is a possible D gene (6 bases). V was shortened by 5 bases and J by 7 bases, with 20 bases between the two germline ends. The CDR3 covers 15 residues. Germline V lookup: CDR1 SEHNR, CDR2 FQNEAQ (reference sequence). Here the CDR3 reads CASSLNTQGNRGYTF. The CDR3 region has the DNA TGTGCCAGCAGCCTCAATACACAGGGAAATCGTGGCTACACCTTC. The full variable domain, completed using reference TRBV7-9 and TRBJ1-2, is DTGVSQNPRHKITKRGQNVTFRCDPISEHNRLYWYRQTLGQGPEFLTYFQNEAQLEKSRLLSDRFSAERPKGSFSTLEIQRTEQGDSAMYLCASSLNTQGNRGYTFGSGTRLTVV.

The chain is built from TRBV3-1 (or the pseudogene TRBV3-2) and TRBJ2-3; TRBD2 matches at 10 bases. The trim removed 2 bases at V and 7 bases at J, leaving 9 bases unmatched. The CDR3 has 16 residues. Germline loops: CDR1 LGHDT, CDR2 YNNKEL (reference sequence). CDR3 sequence reads: CASSQYIPSGRYTQYF. The CDR3 DNA is TGTGCCAGCAGCCAATATATCCCTAGCGGGAGATATACGCAGTATTTT.

This chain connects TRBV24-1 to TRBJ2-7, with TRBD2 matching 9 bases. This CDR3 has 14 amino acids. CDR1 is KGHDR, CDR2 SFDVKD, per germline. The trim removed 7 bases at V and 2 bases at J, leaving 5 bases unmatched. The CDR3 nucleotides are TGTGCCACCAGCGGTAGCGGGAGTACCTACGAGCAGTACTTC. It translates to CATSGSGSTYEQYF.

The chain uses TRBV9 and TRBJ2-4; 7 bases agree with TRBD1. The CDR3 has 16 amino acids. V dropped 2 bases and J dropped 0; count of bases not matched to a gene: 5. The germline CDR1 and CDR2 sequences are SGDLS and YYNGEE. The CDR3 bases are TGTGCCAGCAGCGTTGGGACAGAACTAGCCAAAAACATTCAGTACTTC. This sequence encodes CASSVGTELAKNIQYF. The complete variable domain, with remaining parts taken from reference TRBV9 and TRBJ2-4, reads DSGVTQTPKHLITATGQRVTLRCSPRSGDLSVYWYQQSLDQGLQFLIQYYNGEERAKGNILERFSAQQFPDLHSELNLSSLELGDSALYFCASSVGTELAKNIQYFGAGTRLSVL.